This passage covers 20 T cell receptor beta chains from one sample sequenced in a study of blood T cell repertoires in COVID-19. Using immunoSEQ multiplex PCR, the repertoire was profiled, and TCRdb retains in-frame clones only, with some absent. The table lists about 240,000 clones, more than 75% of them singletons. Sequenced sample: peripheral blood. The source of these receptors is a man of 80 years or more with acute or convalescent COVID-19.

The chain combines TRBV28 with TRBJ2-5; D is ambiguous. CDR1 and CDR2 from the germline V gene are MDHEN and SYDVKM. The CDR3 covers 13 residues. Trimming cost V 1 base and J 5 bases, with 8 bases left between them. The CDR3 sequence is CASSLSVWETQYF. The CDR3 DNA follows: TGTGCCAGCAGTTTATCGGTATGGGAGACCCAGTACTTC.

V usage is TRBV7-9 and J usage is TRBJ1-5, with a possible D match to TRBD1 (6 bases). Trimming removed 4 bases at V and 0 bases at J, with 10 bases between. Germline V gene lookup returns CDR1 SEHNR and CDR2 FQNEAQ (reference sequence). There are 15 residues in the CDR3. The CDR3: CASSSGQNSNQPQHF. As DNA, the CDR3 is TGTGCCAGCAGCTCTGGACAGAATAGCAATCAGCCCCAGCATTTT. Using reference TRBV7-9 and TRBJ1-5 for the parts outside the CDR3, the full variable domain is DTGVSQNPRHKITKRGQNVTFRCDPISEHNRLYWYRQTLGQGPEFLTYFQNEAQLEKSRLLSDRFSAERPKGSFSTLEIQRTEQGDSAMYLCASSSGQNSNQPQHFGDGTRLSIL.

J is TRBJ1-1 and V is TRBV18; 10 positions agree with TRBD1. V was clipped by 3 bases and J by 4 bases; unmatched bases: 5. The CDR3 covers 15 residues. CDR1 and CDR2 (germline): KGHSH, LQKENI. The CDR3 reads CASSPRTGGPTEAFF. Here the CDR3 DNA reads TGTGCCAGCTCACCCCGGACAGGGGGGCCCACTGAAGCTTTCTTT.

Only a few counts were recorded for this clone. The rearrangement links TRBV19 to TRBJ1-5; TRBD1 agrees at 8 bases. This CDR3 has 15 amino acids. Germline CDR1 is LNHDA and CDR2 is SQIVND (reference sequence). With 4 bases clipped from V and 4 bases from J, the junction kept 6 bases outside the gene matches. In nucleotides, the CDR3 is TGTGCCAGTAGTACCGACAGGGGAGGGAATCAGCCCCAGCATTTT. It specifies CASSTDRGGNQPQHF.

This chain joins TRBV5-1 and TRBJ1-1; TRBD1 aligns across 7 bases. J gave up 1 base and V 4 bases, and 7 bases lay outside the gene matches. The V gene's germline CDR1 is SGHRS and CDR2 YFSETQ. CDR3 length: 15 residues. The CDR3 sequence: CASSPRQGSNTEAFF. The CDR3 DNA reads TGCGCCAGCAGCCCCCGACAGGGCTCGAACACTGAAGCTTTCTTT.

The chain joins TRBV27 to TRBJ1-6, with 7 bases identical to TRBD1. This CDR3 comprises 15 residues. Germline V lookup: CDR1 MNHEY, CDR2 SMNVEV (reference sequence). The trim removed 4 bases at V and 7 bases at J, leaving 7 bases unmatched. The CDR3 DNA reads TGTGCCAGCAGTTCTCGACAGGGTCGAAATTCACCCCTCCACTTT. This sequence encodes CASSSRQGRNSPLHF.

The chain combines TRBV5-6 with TRBJ2-3, with a weak D call TRBD2 (6 bases). Germline V CDR1 and CDR2: SGHDT, YYEEEE. V dropped 0 bases and J dropped 2 bases, with 10 bases sitting between them. The CDR3 runs 15 residues. The DNA of the CDR3 is TGTGCCAGCAGCTTGGTTGGGACTTCCACAGATACGCAGTATTTT. Translating gives CASSLVGTSTDTQYF.

The chain combines TRBV11-1 with TRBJ2-3; perhaps TRBD2 as D (6 bases). Deletions cut 2 bases from V and 5 bases from J, with 8 bases between. The germline CDR1 and CDR2 sequences are SGHAT and FQDESV (reference sequence). CDR3 length: 13 residues. CDR3 in amino acids: CASSLRRGDTQYF. The CDR3, as DNA: TGTGCCAGCAGCTTACGGAGGGGAGATACGCAGTATTTT.

V gene TRBV9 combines with J gene TRBJ1-3; D is uncertain. CDR1 SGDLS and CDR2 YYNGEE come from the germline V gene. Trimming removed 7 bases at V and 4 bases at J, with 6 bases between. There are 11 residues in the CDR3. CDR3 sequence (DNA): TGTGCCAGCGCGGCGGGAAACACCATATATTTT. Encoded protein: CASAAGNTIYF.

J is TRBJ2-7 and V is TRBV7-9, with D possibly TRBD2 on 6 matching bases. Germline V gives CDR1 SEHNR, CDR2 FQNEAQ (reference sequence). This CDR3 has 14 residues. Trimming shortened V by 5 bases and J by 5 bases, and 16 bases separated the two germline ends. CDR3 in DNA: TGTGCCAGCAGCCAGGACGGGGGAGTCGACGAGCAGTACTTC. Protein sequence: CASSQDGGVDEQYF. The full variable domain, in which reference TRBV7-9 and TRBJ2-7 provide the parts outside the CDR3, is DTGVSQNPRHKITKRGQNVTFRCDPISEHNRLYWYRQTLGQGPEFLTYFQNEAQLEKSRLLSDRFSAERPKGSFSTLEIQRTEQGDSAMYLCASSQDGGVDEQYFGPGTRLTVT.

This clone was recorded a few times. The chain joins TRBV7-8 to TRBJ1-2, with 7 positions matching TRBD1. The V gene's germline CDR1 is SGHVS and CDR2 FQNEAQ. V lost 5 bases to trimming and J lost 5 bases; unmatched junction nucleotides: 23. There are 19 residues in the CDR3. Here the CDR3 reads CASSQNPAGTAHQSYGYTF. CDR3 bases: TGTGCCAGCAGCCAAAATCCCGCTGGGACAGCTCACCAATCTTATGGCTACACCTTC.

The chain joins TRBV24-1 to TRBJ1-2, with a possible D match to TRBD1 (6 bases). The CDR3 spans 14 residues. CDR1 is KGHDR, CDR2 SFDVKD, per germline. V shed 3 bases and J shed 6 bases, with 13 bases lying between them. The CDR3 nucleotides are TGTGCCACCAGTGATGCAAGGGGGTTTGATGGCTACACCTTC. Protein sequence: CATSDARGFDGYTF.

This clone was counted only a few times. This chain joins TRBV6-7 and TRBJ2-2; 9 nucleotides match TRBD2. TRBV6-7 is noted as an ORF with a role that remains uncertain. This CDR3 is built from 16 residues. V trimming: 6 bases; J trimming: 2 bases; junction bases outside the gene matches: 7. In DNA form, the CDR3 reads TGTGCCAGCAGAACCCTAGCGGGGCTCAACACCGGGGAGCTGTTTTTT. The encoded protein is CASRTLAGLNTGELFF.

The J gene is TRBJ2-2, the V gene TRBV19, with D possibly matching TRBD1 (5 bases). Germline V gene sequence: CDR1 LNHDA, CDR2 SQIVND (reference sequence). There are 13 residues in the CDR3. Trimming shortened V by 3 bases and J by 5 bases, and 7 bases separated the two germline ends. This chain's CDR3 is CASSIRGTGELFF. CDR3 DNA: TGTGCCAGTAGTATTAGGGGAACCGGGGAGCTGTTTTTT.

The V gene is TRBV3-1 (or the pseudogene TRBV3-2), the J gene TRBJ2-7; 8 positions match TRBD2. Germline loops: CDR1 LGHDT, CDR2 YNNKEL (reference sequence). V lost 2 bases to trimming and J lost 2 bases; unmatched junction nucleotides: 2. This CDR3 is built from 14 residues. The CDR3 reads CASSQSSGPYEQYF. CDR3 DNA: TGTGCCAGCAGCCAATCTAGCGGGCCCTACGAGCAGTACTTC.

This clone occurred once. At the DNA level, this CDR3 is encoded by other sequences in the same sample as well. The chain uses TRBV7-2 and TRBJ2-1, with 8 bases matching TRBD2. Trimming removed 5 bases from V and 0 bases from J; junction bases left unmatched: 9. Per the germline V gene, CDR1 is SGHTA and CDR2 is FQGNSA. The CDR3 extends over 17 amino acids. CDR3 in amino acids: CASSPLGAGDSYNEQFF. CDR3 bases: TGTGCCAGCAGCCCGCTTGGAGCGGGGGACTCCTACAATGAGCAGTTCTTC.

This clone was detected a few times. The chain has TRBV2 and TRBJ1-5; 7 bases are a match to TRBD1. The CDR3 sequence is 14 residues long. Per germline, CDR1 SNHLY and CDR2 FYNNEI. V gave up 7 bases and J gave up 4 bases; unmatched junction bases: 7. CDR3 residues: CASTRQGRNQPQHF. DNA for the CDR3: TGTGCCAGCACTCGACAGGGCAGAAATCAGCCCCAGCATTTT.

The chain recombines TRBV7-2 with TRBJ1-3; 8 nucleotides match TRBD1. CDR3 length: 14 amino acids. With 5 bases clipped from V and 4 bases from J, the junction kept 4 bases outside the gene matches. Looked up from germline, CDR1 is SGHTA and CDR2 is FQGNSA. The CDR3, as DNA: TGTGCCAGCAGCACCGGGACAGGAGGAAACACCATATATTTT. It specifies CASSTGTGGNTIYF.

This chain links TRBV14 with TRBJ2-2; 9 nucleotides match TRBD1. The CDR3 sequence is 17 residues long. Germline values: CDR1 SGHDN, CDR2 FVKESK. Trimming removed 2 bases from V and 4 bases from J; junction bases left unmatched: 8. The CDR3 loop is CASSQLIGQGSTGELFF. The CDR3 nucleotides read TGTGCCAGCAGCCAATTAATAGGACAGGGGTCCACCGGGGAGCTGTTTTTT.

As to this clone: Other DNA sequences in the same sample also yield this CDR3. The J gene is TRBJ1-2, the V gene TRBV18; 10 nucleotides agree with TRBD1. Germline V gives CDR1 KGHSH, CDR2 LQKENI. The ends lost 2 bases at V and 2 bases at J; junction bases unmatched: 2. The CDR3 covers 15 residues. CDR3 residues: CASSPGTGANYGYTF. The CDR3 nucleotides are TGTGCCAGCTCACCAGGGACAGGGGCGAACTATGGCTACACCTTC.